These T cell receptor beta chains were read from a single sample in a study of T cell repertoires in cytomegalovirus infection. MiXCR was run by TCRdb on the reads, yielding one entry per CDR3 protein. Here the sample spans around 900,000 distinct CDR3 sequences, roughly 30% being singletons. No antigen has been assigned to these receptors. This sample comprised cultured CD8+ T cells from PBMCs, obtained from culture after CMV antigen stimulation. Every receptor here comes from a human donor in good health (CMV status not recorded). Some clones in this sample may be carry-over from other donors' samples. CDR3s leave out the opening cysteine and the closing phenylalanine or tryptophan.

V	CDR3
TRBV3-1	ASSQVYRGGTDTQY
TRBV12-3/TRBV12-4	ASLLGGPTTDTQY
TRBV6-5	ASRTVNGERYTGELF
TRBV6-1	ASTGTSGNTEAF
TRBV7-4	ASSSGQNLPLNYGYT
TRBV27	ASSTRGQINYGYT
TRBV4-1	ASSQDTSGSTDTQY
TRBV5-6	ASSFGASYEQY
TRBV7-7	ASSLAIVRGGSGELF
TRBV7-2	ASTKQESSGGVNTQY
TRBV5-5	ASSLGSDSPLH
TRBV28	ASSDGTLDSGIANTEAF